This T cell receptor beta chain was sequenced for a study of T cell responses to AZD1222 COVID-19 vaccine. Whole-study findings and limits: Baseline seropositivity characterized only a handful of AZD1222 recipients. Dominant CD4 TCR responses targeted spike regions 160-218 and 743-854. Targeting of unmutated variant regions was reportedly seen in nearly half of spike-specific TCRs.

TCRdb keeps only in-frame clones here, not all; method: immunoSEQ multiplex PCR. Of 95,000 to 110,000 clones in the sample, approximately 86% are singletons; the top ten hold 3.3%. The germline V gene encodes CDR1 LGHNA and CDR2 YSLEER. The CDR3 is 16 residues long. V was pared by 4 bases and J by 2 bases, with 15 bases between. Of note for this clone: Its antigen is as yet unknown.

This clonotype was obtained from an adult who received the MenACWY meningococcal vaccine as a control. The V call is TRBV4-3, the J call TRBJ1-3; tentatively, D is TRBD1 (5 bases). Here the sequenced sample was peripheral blood, taken 28 days after the second dose of the MenACWY control vaccine. CDR3 region: CASSLTIPGAGNTIYF. In nucleotides, the CDR3 is TGCGCCAGCAGCCTCACAATCCCGGGGGCTGGAAACACCATATATTTT.